A single sample gave rise to the 32 T cell receptor beta chains below, sequenced in a study of OX40 agonist ivuxolimab in advanced cancers. Assay: immunoSEQ multiplex PCR; the TCRdb copy retains only in-frame clones and omits some. The profile shows tens of thousands of clones, roughly nine tenths of them singletons. The sample here was CD4+ or CD8+ T cells sorted from blood, taken in a trial of the OX40 agonist ivuxolimab. The receptors here all came from an adult with an advanced solid tumor such as melanoma, head and neck, liver or kidney cancer.

The chain links TRBV4-2 to TRBJ2-3; TRBD2 matches 8 bases. J was trimmed by 0 bases and V by 0 bases; bases with no gene match: 5. The CDR3 loop spans 17 amino acids. Per the germline V gene, CDR1 is LGHNA and CDR2 is YNFKEQ. The chain's CDR3 is CASSQERTSGSTDTQYF. CDR3 nucleotide sequence: TGTGCCAGCAGCCAAGAGAGAACTAGCGGAAGCACAGATACGCAGTATTTT.

This sequence joins TRBV9 and TRBJ1-2; D gene ambiguous. This CDR3 comprises 16 residues. Per the germline V gene, CDR1 is SGDLS and CDR2 is YYNGEE. V lost 0 bases and J lost 5, with 17 bases in between. The CDR3 sequence is CASSVGNRGTRYGYTF. In DNA, the CDR3 is TGTGCCAGCAGCGTAGGCAACCGGGGAACGAGGTATGGCTACACCTTC.

CDR3 residues: CASSQSRGREQYF. CDR3 coding DNA: TGCGCCAGCAGTCAATCAAGGGGAAGAGAGCAGTACTTC. V usage is TRBV23-1 and J usage is TRBJ2-7; D might be TRBD1 (5 bases). TRBV23-1 is assigned to the ORF class and has an uncertain function. CDR3 length: 13 amino acids. Trimming shortened V by 0 bases and J by 7 bases, and 10 bases separated the two germline ends.

This clone has just a few counts. This sequence joins TRBV7-3 and TRBJ2-7, with a tentative D call TRBD2 (5 bases). Germline loops: CDR1 SGHTA, CDR2 FQGTGA. The CDR3 runs 14 residues. The ends were cut back, 1 base at V and 6 bases at J, with 13 bases in the middle. CDR3 coding DNA: TGTGCCAGCAGCTTAAGGCGGGCGGCGGCCGAGCAGTACTTC. This encodes CASSLRRAAAEQYF.

The chain employs TRBV11-3 and TRBJ2-1, with 9 bases lining up with TRBD2. J gave up 2 bases and V 2 bases, and 1 base lay outside the gene matches. The CDR3 covers 15 residues. Germline values: CDR1 SGHNT, CDR2 YENEEA. The CDR3 DNA reads TGTGCCAGCAGCTTACGCGGGAGGGCCTACAATGAGCAGTTCTTC. Protein: CASSLRGRAYNEQFF.

The genes are TRBV6-5 and TRBJ1-2, with D maybe TRBD1 (5 bases). V lost 2 bases and J lost 2, with 9 bases in between. Germline V gives CDR1 MNHEY, CDR2 SVGAGI. This CDR3 contains 14 residues. CDR3 loop: CASSYVQGNYGYTF. CDR3 coding DNA: TGTGCCAGCAGTTACGTTCAGGGAAACTATGGCTACACCTTC.

The CDR3 bases are TGCAGTGCTAGAGAAGAGGGCTACACCTTC. Translated, it gives CSAREEGYTF. The genes are TRBV20-1 and TRBJ1-2; D is unclear. V was cut by 0 bases and J by 8 bases, with 4 bases left in between. CDR3 length: 10 residues. CDR1 and CDR2 (germline): DFQATT, SNEGSKA (reference sequence).

The rearrangement links TRBV6-5 to TRBJ1-2; no definite D call. The V end was cut by 2 bases, the J end by 4 bases, with 14 bases between. Germline V lookup: CDR1 MNHEY, CDR2 SVGAGI. This CDR3 comprises 15 residues. CDR3 protein: CASSYGGVVGYGYTF. In DNA, the CDR3 is TGTGCCAGCAGTTACGGCGGGGTTGTAGGCTATGGCTACACCTTC.

This rearrangement joins TRBV10-3 to TRBJ2-7; 11 bases are a match to TRBD2. The CDR3 covers 14 residues. J was trimmed by 2 bases and V by 5 bases; bases with no gene match: 2. The germline gives CDR1 ENHRY, CDR2 SYGVKD. CDR3 in amino acids: CAISLLAGAYEQYF. The CDR3 bases are TGTGCCATCAGTTTACTAGCGGGAGCCTACGAGCAGTACTTC.

The CDR3 DNA reads TGTGCCAGCGGGCCGGGGGGCTGGGGCAATCAGCCCCAGCATTTT. Its translation is CASGPGGWGNQPQHF. The gene calls are TRBV7-2 and TRBJ1-5, with TRBD1 as a possible D gene (6 bases). Germline V gene lookup returns CDR1 SGHTA and CDR2 FQGNSA. V dropped 8 bases and J dropped 2 bases, with 16 bases sitting between them. The CDR3 covers 15 residues. Full variable domain (missing parts from reference TRBV7-2 and TRBJ1-5): GAGVSQSPSNKVTEKGKDVELRCDPISGHTALYWYRQSLGQGLEFLIYFQGNSAPDKSGLPSDRFSAERTGGSVSTLTIQRTQQEDSAVYLCASGPGGWGNQPQHFGDGTRLSIL.

V is TRBV11-3 and J is TRBJ2-7; D is undetermined. Germline V CDR1 and CDR2: SGHNT, YENEEA. CDR3 length: 15 residues. V was clipped by 0 bases and J by 0 bases, with 9 bases between them. The DNA of the CDR3 is TGTGCCAGCAGCTTAGATCGAATAAGCTCCTACGAGCAGTACTTC. As protein: CASSLDRISSYEQYF.

This chain uses TRBV9 with TRBJ2-7; D not resolved. CDR1 and CDR2 (germline): SGDLS, YYNGEE. CDR3 size: 15 residues. The germline V and J ends were trimmed by 0 bases and 2 bases, with 12 bases remaining between them. The CDR3 DNA sequence: TGTGCCAGCAGCGTAGGATCCGACGGTGCCTACGAGCAGTACTTC. It specifies CASSVGSDGAYEQYF.

The chain links TRBV11-3 to TRBJ2-6, with D unresolved. Trimming took off 4 bases at V and 3 bases at J, with 4 bases between the two ends. The CDR3 consists of 13 residues. Per the germline V gene, CDR1 is SGHNT and CDR2 is YENEEA. The CDR3 protein is CASSYGGANVLTF. For the CDR3, the DNA is TGTGCCAGCAGCTACGGTGGGGCCAACGTCCTGACTTTC.

The chain has TRBV6-1 and TRBJ2-5, with TRBD1 matching 7 bases. The length of the CDR3 is 15 residues. Germline V lookup: CDR1 MNHNS, CDR2 SASEGT. The J segment lost 5 bases and the V segment lost 4 bases, leaving 10 bases of the junction unmatched. CDR3 protein: CASSGGTVLGETQYF. DNA of the CDR3: TGTGCCAGCAGTGGGGGGACAGTACTAGGGGAGACCCAGTACTTC.

J is TRBJ1-5 and V is TRBV7-9, with 8 positions matching TRBD1. The length of the CDR3 is 14 residues. The ends lost 6 bases at V and 3 bases at J; junction bases unmatched: 4. Germline loops: CDR1 SEHNR, CDR2 FQNEAQ (reference sequence). CDR3 residues: CASSKQGDNQPQHF. CDR3 DNA sequence: TGTGCCAGCAGTAAACAGGGGGACAATCAGCCCCAGCATTTT.

V and J are TRBV5-1 and TRBJ2-7; 11 positions match TRBD1. The CDR3 runs 16 residues. CDR1 is SGHRS and CDR2 is YFSETQ in the germline V gene. Trimming took 1 base from V and 4 from J; bases not matched to a gene: 7. CDR3 DNA sequence: TGCGCCAGCAGCTTGACTCGGGGACAGGGGGTTTACGAGCAGTACTTC. This codes for CASSLTRGQGVYEQYF.

This rearrangement joins TRBV28 to TRBJ2-7; 9 nucleotides align to TRBD1. V lost 4 bases and J lost 6; bases outside the gene matches: 10. CDR1 is MDHEN, CDR2 SYDVKM, per germline. The CDR3 is made up of 15 amino acids. CDR3 in amino acids: CASSSSGTGRGEQYF. In DNA form, the CDR3 reads TGTGCCAGCAGTTCTTCCGGGACAGGGAGGGGCGAGCAGTACTTC.

The rearrangement joins TRBV7-9 to TRBJ1-1; TRBD1 agrees at 7 bases. V gave up 5 bases and J gave up 9 bases; unmatched junction bases: 6. Germline V CDR1 and CDR2: SEHNR, FQNEAQ (reference sequence). This CDR3 region has 12 residues. In DNA form, the CDR3 reads TGTGCCAGCAGCCGCAGACAGGGCAAAGCTTTCTTT. Translated: CASSRRQGKAFF.

CDR3 nucleotides: TGTGCCAGCAGCCCAAAACCCTGGGACAGGGGGTCGGCCTATGGCTACACCTTC. Its translation is CASSPKPWDRGSAYGYTF. The chain has TRBV7-2 and TRBJ1-2; 11 nucleotides match TRBD1. Germline trimming cut 5 bases from V and 4 bases from J; bases unmatched to any gene: 15. Germline-derived CDR1 and CDR2 are SGHTA and FQGNSA. The CDR3 sequence is 18 residues long.

The chain combines TRBV11-1 with TRBJ2-1; TRBD2 is a possible D gene (6 bases). Trimming stripped 5 bases from V and 8 bases from J, with 13 bases between. The CDR3 contains 13 residues. Germline V gene lookup returns CDR1 SGHAT and CDR2 FQDESV (reference sequence). In DNA form, the CDR3 reads TGTGCCAGCAGCACGCGACTAGTCGATGAGCAGTTCTTC. This sequence encodes CASSTRLVDEQFF.

The V and J genes are TRBV30 and TRBJ2-7; D possibly matches TRBD1 or TRBD2 (5 bases each). CDR3 length: 13 amino acids. Looked up from germline, CDR1 is GTSNPN and CDR2 is SVGIG (reference sequence). Trimming cost V 1 base and J 7 bases, with 14 bases left between them. In DNA, the CDR3 is TGTGCCTGGAGTGATCAGGGTTGGGAGGAGCAGTACTTC. Protein sequence: CAWSDQGWEEQYF.

The rearrangement uses TRBV6-4 and TRBJ1-1; D remains ambiguous. CDR1 and CDR2 from the germline V gene are MRHNA and SNTAGT. The CDR3 sequence is 13 residues long. V dropped 2 bases and J dropped 0 bases, with 4 bases sitting between them. This chain's CDR3 is CASSDRVNTEAFF. For the CDR3, the DNA is TGTGCCAGCAGTGACAGGGTGAACACTGAAGCTTTCTTT.

The rearrangement joins TRBV4-2 to TRBJ1-5, with TRBD1 matching 7 bases. V dropped 0 bases and J dropped 3; count of bases not matched to a gene: 5. Germline lookup yields CDR1 LGHNA and CDR2 YNFKEQ. The length of the CDR3 is 16 residues. CDR3 bases: TGTGCCAGCAGCCAAGAATCCGGGACAGTCAATCAGCCCCAGCATTTT. Translated, it gives CASSQESGTVNQPQHF.

The rearrangement uses TRBV29-1 and TRBJ2-3, with 8 bases aligning to TRBD1. The germline gives CDR1 SQVTM, CDR2 ANQGSEA. The CDR3 contains 13 residues. V gave up 8 bases and J gave up 5 bases; unmatched junction bases: 9. The CDR3 DNA sequence: TGCAGCATTGGACAGGGTGGTGAAGATACGCAGTATTTT. It codes for CSIGQGGEDTQYF.

The chain couples TRBV7-2 to TRBJ1-1; D is undetermined. V was clipped by 2 bases and J by 1 base, with 11 bases between them. This CDR3 is 15 amino acids long. CDR1 is SGHTA, CDR2 FQGNSA, per germline. CDR3 DNA sequence: TGTGCCAGCAGCTTATTTGCCGGATCGAACACTGAAGCTTTCTTT. Translating it yields CASSLFAGSNTEAFF.

CDR3 DNA sequence: TGTGCCAGCACCGCAGAGGGAGGGAGCACAGATACGCAGTATTTT. It is translated as CASTAEGGSTDTQYF. The chain couples TRBV2 to TRBJ2-3, with TRBD2 identical over 7 bases. Unmatched junction bases numbered 7, after V lost 7 bases and J lost 0 bases. Germline CDR1 SNHLY, CDR2 FYNNEI. The CDR3 consists of 15 residues.

The chain joins TRBV4-2 to TRBJ2-5; 11 bases match TRBD2. Germline CDR1 reads LGHNA; CDR2 reads YNFKEQ. The CDR3 is 15 residues long. Trimming cost V 2 bases and J 3 bases; bases outside gene matches: 2. For the CDR3, the DNA is TGTGCCAGCAGCCAACAGGGACTAGCGGAAGAGACCCAGTACTTC. This translates into CASSQQGLAEETQYF.

The chain has TRBV5-8 and TRBJ1-5; D remains unclear. CDR3 length: 13 residues. V was pared by 4 bases and J by 7 bases, with 12 bases between. The germline V gene has CDR1 SGHTS and CDR2 YDEGEE. CDR3 loop: CASSPGGPQPQHF. CDR3 nucleotide sequence: TGTGCCAGCAGCCCCGGCGGGCCCCAGCCCCAGCATTTT.

The rearrangement links TRBV2 to TRBJ2-3, with a tentative D call TRBD1 (6 bases). V was clipped by 5 bases and J by 6 bases, with 15 bases between them. The germline CDR1 and CDR2 sequences are SNHLY and FYNNEI. This CDR3 region has 14 residues. CDR3 nucleotides: TGTGCCAGCAGTACAGGGTTTTCGAGCGATACGCAGTATTTT. Protein product: CASSTGFSSDTQYF.

The V and J genes are TRBV5-1 and TRBJ2-1; TRBD1 matches at 8 bases. The CDR3 has 16 amino acids. Germline CDR1 reads SGHRS; CDR2 reads YFSETQ. V gave up 3 bases and J gave up 4 bases; unmatched junction bases: 9. CDR3 nucleotides: TGCGCCAGCAGCTCGCTCGACGGACAGGGTTACAATGAGCAGTTCTTC. It encodes CASSSLDGQGYNEQFF.

The gene calls are TRBV18 and TRBJ2-1; tentative D call: TRBD1 (5 bases). This CDR3 is built from 15 residues. Trimming cost V 5 bases and J 3 bases, with 14 bases left between them. Germline V gene sequence: CDR1 KGHSH, CDR2 LQKENI. The CDR3 DNA sequence: TGTGCCAGCTCAATGCTTTGGGGCCGCTACAATGAGCAGTTCTTC. Its translation: CASSMLWGRYNEQFF.

The CDR3 DNA reads as TGTGCCAGCGGACGTTCTGTAAGAGAAAAACTGTTTTTT. This gives the protein CASGRSVREKLFF. The chain has TRBV28 and TRBJ1-4; D gene unclear. Germline assignment: CDR1 MDHEN and CDR2 SYDVKM. Trimming cost V 8 bases and J 8 bases, with 15 bases left between them. This CDR3 is 13 amino acids long.